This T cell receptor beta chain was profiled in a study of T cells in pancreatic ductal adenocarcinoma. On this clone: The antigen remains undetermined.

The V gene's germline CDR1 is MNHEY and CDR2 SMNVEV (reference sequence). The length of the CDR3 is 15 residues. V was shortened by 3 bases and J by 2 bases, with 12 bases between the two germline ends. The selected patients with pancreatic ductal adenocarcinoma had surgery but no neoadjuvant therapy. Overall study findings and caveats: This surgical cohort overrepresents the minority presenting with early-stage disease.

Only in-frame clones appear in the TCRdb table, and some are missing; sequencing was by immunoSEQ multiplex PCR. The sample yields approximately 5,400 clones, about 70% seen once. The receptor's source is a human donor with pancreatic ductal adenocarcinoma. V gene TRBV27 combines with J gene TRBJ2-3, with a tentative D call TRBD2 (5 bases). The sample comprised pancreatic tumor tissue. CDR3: CASSLSPEVTDTQYF. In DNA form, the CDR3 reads TGTGCCAGCAGTTTGAGCCCGGAGGTCACAGATACGCAGTATTTT.